The rows below give T cell receptor beta chains drawn from one sample of a study of blood T cells in healthy people across ages. TCRdb itself ran the 5' RACE reads through MiXCR, one entry per CDR3 protein. The table records about 1.5 million distinct CDR3 sequences, under 55% of them present only once. Sequencing was done on a sample of blood. These receptors all come from a woman aged 18-29 years in good health. Both conserved end residues are part of each CDR3. Each record gives: J gene, clone size, V gene, D gene, CDR3 DNA, CDR3 protein. The D gene is left open where the match is weak. A row's size may be missing; if present it is once, few, many or a size class.

TRBJ1-1 few TRBV5-1 NA TGCGCCAGCAGCAAGGTCCCGGGAGATGGGACTGAAGCTTTCTTT CASSKVPGDGTEAFF
TRBJ2-5 once TRBV20-1 NA TGCAGTGTTGGGAAGGGGGAGACCCAGTACTTC CSVGKGETQYF
TRBJ2-1 NA TRBV14 NA TGTGCCAGCAGCTCCCGGGACAAGTACAATGAGCAGTTCTTC CASSSRDKYNEQFF
TRBJ2-1 few TRBV4-3 NA TGCGCCAGCAGCCAAGATGCCGGACTAATTGAGCAGTTCTTC CASSQDAGLIEQFF
TRBJ2-7 NA TRBV18 NA TGTGCCAGCTCACCTTGGGGACAAAAAACATACGAGCAGTACTTC CASSPWGQKTYEQYF
TRBJ1-1 NA TRBV9 NA TGTGCCAGCAGCGTAGTGGGGACCACTGAAGCTTTCTTT CASSVVGTTEAFF
TRBJ2-2 NA TRBV7-2 NA TGTGCCAGCAGCTTATCTGGAATCTGGTCCGGGGAGCTGTTTTTT CASSLSGIWSGELFF
TRBJ2-1 few TRBV20-1 NA TGCAGTGCTAGACTTACTGCAGGGTCTGAGCAGTTCTTC CSARLTAGSEQFF
TRBJ1-1 NA TRBV10-3 TRBD1 TGTGCTGTATCAGGGGCAGGGGGATCGAACACTGAAGCTTTCTTT CAVSGAGGSNTEAFF
TRBJ2-7 few TRBV20-1 NA TGCAGTGCTAGCGAGGGGAACTACGAGCAGTACTTC CSASEGNYEQYF
TRBJ2-7 NA TRBV20-1 NA TGCAGTGCTAGAGGGCTTGGCTCCTACGAGCAGTACTTC CSARGLGSYEQYF
TRBJ2-1 NA TRBV4-3 NA TGCGCCAGCAGCCAAGATTGGGCGGTAGATGAGCAGTTCTTC CASSQDWAVDEQFF
TRBJ1-2 many TRBV10-3 NA TGTGCCATCAAGAGGGAGGGAGACTATGGCTACACCTTC CAIKREGDYGYTF
TRBJ1-2 NA TRBV20-1 TRBD1 TGCAGTGCTCCTCAGGGGGGAGGCTACACCTTC CSAPQGGGYTF
TRBJ2-1 NA TRBV5-1 NA TGCGCCAGCAGTTTGGCAGTGGTTGATGAGCAGTTCTTC CASSLAVVDEQFF
TRBJ2-6 NA TRBV20-1 NA TGCAGTGCTAGAGATCGGGGCGCTGGGGCCAACGTCCTGACTTTC CSARDRGAGANVLTF
TRBJ2-7 few TRBV29-1 NA TGCAGCGTCCAAAGGGGGGCAGGGGTCTCCTACGAGCAGTACTTC CSVQRGAGVSYEQYF
TRBJ2-7 many TRBV6-5 NA TGTGCCAGCAAGGAGGGGCCCTCCTACGAGCAGTACTTC CASKEGPSYEQYF
TRBJ2-2 once TRBV12-3/TRBV12-4 NA TGTGCCAGCAGATCCACAGGGTCCGCCGGGGAGCTGTTTTTT CASRSTGSAGELFF
TRBJ2-1 few TRBV7-2 TRBD1 TGTGCCAGCAGCTTAGGTGCCGGGACAGCCTCGTTCTTC CASSLGAGTASFF
TRBJ1-2 few TRBV7-9 NA TGTGCCAGCAGCGGGACAAACGCCTATGGCTACACCTTC CASSGTNAYGYTF
TRBJ2-1 NA TRBV20-1 NA TGCAGTGCCGCGGGGAACTCCTACAATGAGCAGTTCTTC CSAAGNSYNEQFF
TRBJ2-1 few TRBV20-1 TRBD2 TGCAGTGCCGGGGGACTAGCGGGAAACAATGAGCAGTTCTTC CSAGGLAGNNEQFF
TRBJ1-4 NA TRBV27 NA TGTGCCGGCAGTTTATATACAGGGAGTGCTAATGAAAAACTGTTTTTT CAGSLYTGSANEKLFF
TRBJ2-7 few TRBV2 NA TGTGCCAGCAGGGCGGCGGGGCCGACCTACGAGCAGTACTTC CASRAAGPTYEQYF
TRBJ2-7 many TRBV6-2/TRBV6-3 NA TGTGCCAGCAGTCCTGGGGGAGGCTACGAGCAGTACTTC CASSPGGGYEQYF
TRBJ1-1 NA TRBV12-3/TRBV12-4 TRBD1 TGTGCCAGCAGTTTCGGGACAGGGGCCACTGAAGCTTTCTTT CASSFGTGATEAFF
TRBJ2-5 NA TRBV7-8 TRBD2 TGTGCCAGCAGCTTACTCCCGGGGGGTCATGAGCAGTACTTC CASSLLPGGHEQYF
TRBJ2-5 few TRBV7-9 TRBD1 TGTGCCAGCAGAACAGGGGTTGGGACCCAGTACTTC CASRTGVGTQYF
TRBJ1-5 once TRBV2 NA TGTGCCAGCAGTGATACAAATTATAGCAATCAGCCCCAGCATTTT CASSDTNYSNQPQHF
TRBJ1-1 NA TRBV20-1 NA TGCAGTGCTAGCGAGGGGTCGAGGACTGAAGCTTTCTTT CSASEGSRTEAFF
TRBJ2-2 once TRBV14 TRBD1 TGTGCCAGCAGCCGCGCGAGGGACAGGGTTCACGGGGAGCTGTTTTTT CASSRARDRVHGELFF
TRBJ2-7 NA TRBV7-9 NA TGTGCCAGCACCGCGACGGGACGGGCCTCCTCCTACGAGCAGTACTTC CASTATGRASSYEQYF
TRBJ1-2 NA TRBV5-6 NA TGTGCCAGCAGCTTGGAGGGGGTTTATCCCCTCTATGGATACACCTTC CASSLEGVYPLYGYTF
TRBJ2-3 NA TRBV7-9 NA TGTGCCAGCAGCTTAAGAAGGCAGGGTCGGACAGATACGCAGTATTTT CASSLRRQGRTDTQYF
TRBJ2-5 NA TRBV9 TRBD1 TGTGCCAGCAGCGTAGCTTTAGGACAGGGAGAAAATGAGCAGTACTTC CASSVALGQGENEQYF
TRBJ2-7 NA TRBV29-1 NA TGCAGCGTTGGAAGCTCCTACAATGAGCAGTACTTC CSVGSSYNEQYF